The entry that follows covers one TCR beta chain sequence. Its antigen is currently unknown. Specimens obtained from alopecia areata patients comprised lesional scalp punch biopsies and peripheral blood. Extracted RNA was reverse transcribed into cDNA, the sequencing template. TCRdb keeps only in-frame clones here, not all; method: immunoSEQ multiplex PCR. The sample consists of approximately 11,000 clones, approximately 60% of them appearing once. The data stem from a study of CD8+ T cells in alopecia areata. Regarding the study as a whole: TCR sharing was clearer in mice than between patients, perhaps partly owing to patient HLA diversity. Lesional tissue from the scalp (especially in alopecia totalis/universalis) showed higher clonality than normal scalp.

With 2 bases removed from V and 1 base from J, the gap between germline ends came to 6 bases. The CDR3 is made up of 13 amino acids. The germline CDR1 and CDR2 sequences are SGHDT and YYEEEE. This sequence joins TRBV5-6 and TRBJ1-1; D is unclear. The clonotype comes from a human donor with alopecia areata. Sequencing was done on a sample of skin. Written as DNA, the CDR3 is TGTGCCAGCAGCTTACTAACGAACACTGAAGCTTTCTTT. It translates to CASSLLTNTEAFF.